Presented here are 18 T cell receptor beta chains from one specimen sequenced in a study of T cells in Graves' hyperthyroidism and ophthalmopathy. Amplification of TCR beta CDR3 regions was performed using RNA transcripts as template. The HTBI set primed first-round TCR CDR3 RT-PCR. TCRdb itself ran the multiplex PCR reads through MiXCR, one entry per CDR3 protein. The table records 800,000 or so distinct CDR3 sequences, roughly 40% of them present only once. The sequenced sample was blood. The receptor set was obtained from a man aged 18-30 years with Graves' hyperthyroidism.

In the case of this clonotype: A read error may explain this, as a much larger clone is one base away. In DNA, the CDR3 is TGTGCCAGTAGTTCCACGGAAGGAAATGAAAAACTGTCTTTT. This gives the protein CASSSTEGNEKLSF. This chain links TRBV19 with TRBJ1-4; D is uncertain. The CDR3 sequence is 14 residues long. Germline assignment: CDR1 LNHDA and CDR2 SQIVND (reference sequence).

This clonotype was counted at least ten times. The J gene is TRBJ2-2, the V gene TRBV2, with 9 bases that match TRBD1. The V gene end was trimmed by 6 bases and the J gene end by 8 bases; junction bases not matched to a gene: 4. Germline CDR1 SNHLY, CDR2 FYNNEI. The CDR3 totals 13 residues. The CDR3 sequence is CASSGDRVGELFF. The CDR3 DNA reads as TGTGCCAGCAGCGGGGACAGGGTAGGGGAGCTGTTTTTT.

About this clonotype: This may stem from a read error, because a much larger clone lies one nucleotide away. V and J are TRBV7-2 and TRBJ2-5; D is possibly TRBD1 (6 bases). Deletions cut 1 base from V and 7 bases from J, with 13 bases between. Germline V gene sequence: CDR1 SGHTA, CDR2 FQGNSA. The CDR3 is made up of 14 amino acids. The chain's CDR3 is CASSLGPGDGTQYF. The DNA of the CDR3 is TGTGCCAGCAGCTTAGGCCCAGGGGATGGGACCCAGTACTTC.

The chain is built from TRBV12-3 or TRBV12-4 and TRBJ2-7; the D gene is possibly TRBD2 (5 bases). V lost 6 bases and J 6 bases, leaving 15 bases between the germline ends. The CDR3 runs 13 residues. CDR3 coding DNA: TGTGCCAGCAGCGGCGGGCTAGCACTCGAGCAGTACTTC. This encodes CASSGGLALEQYF.

The sample holds a few counts of this clonotype. The V call is TRBV6-6, the J call TRBJ2-5; TRBD2 matches at 11 bases. In germline, CDR1 is MNHNY, CDR2 SVGAGI (reference sequence). The CDR3 totals 15 residues. The V segment lost 8 bases and the J segment 2 bases; nucleotides outside the gene matches: 7. CDR3 nucleotide sequence: TGTGCCAGCCTCCTGACTAGCGGGATTCAAGAGACCCAGTACTTC. Its translation is CASLLTSGIQETQYF.

J is TRBJ1-2 and V is TRBV29-1; 8 bases line up with TRBD1. Germline-derived CDR1 and CDR2 are SQVTM and ANQGSEA. The CDR3 is 15 amino acids. J lost 8 bases, V lost 3 bases, and 14 bases had no gene match. The CDR3 DNA reads as TGCAGCGTTGACAGGGCCGGACAGGGAAAGAGAGGCTACACCTTC. Its translation is CSVDRAGQGKRGYTF.

Remarks on this clonotype: A much more abundant neighbour one base away suggests this may be a read error. The V call is TRBV29-1, the J call TRBJ2-5; 7 bases agree with TRBD2. The germline V gene encodes CDR1 SQVTM and CDR2 ANQGSEA. The CDR3 runs 18 residues. The CDR3 sequence is CSVEGVSEAGSSQEIQYF. CDR3 DNA: TGCAGCGTTGAAGGAGTGTCCGAAGCGGGAAGTTCCCAAGAGATCCAGTACTTC.

The rearrangement joins TRBV7-9 to TRBJ1-6; TRBD1 might be the D (6 bases). Trimming removed 11 bases from V and 8 bases from J, with 22 bases in between. Germline V gene lookup returns CDR1 SEHNR and CDR2 FQNEAQ (reference sequence). This CDR3 is 15 amino acids long. CDR3 in DNA: TGTGCCGCCCGGGGGGGCTCTTCGGGTGATTCACCCCTCCACTTT. Translated: CAARGGSSGDSPLHF.

This clonotype appeared once. The chain links TRBV7-2 to TRBJ1-3; no firm D call. The length of the CDR3 is 17 residues. Germline V CDR1 and CDR2: SGHTA, FQGNSA. V lost 3 bases and J lost 4, with 19 bases in between. CDR3 sequence (DNA): TGTGCCAGCAGCTTTGGGTCATTGGGGAGATCCGGAAACACCATATATTTT. This sequence encodes CASSFGSLGRSGNTIYF. Based on the CDR3 plus reference TRBV7-2 and TRBJ1-3, the full variable domain is GAGVSQSPSNKVTEKGKDVELRCDPISGHTALYWYRQSLGQGLEFLIYFQGNSAPDKSGLPSDRFSAERTGGSVSTLTIQRTQQEDSAVYLCASSFGSLGRSGNTIYFGEGSWLTVV.

This clonotype turned up a few times. A much larger clone lies one base from this, so it may be a read error. The chain is built from TRBV10-3 and TRBJ1-2; 7 positions agree with TRBD1. Germline trimming cut 11 bases from V and 6 bases from J; bases unmatched to any gene: 12. The CDR3 is 13 amino acids. Per the germline V gene, CDR1 is ENHRY and CDR2 is SYGVKD. The CDR3 sequence: CAGRYGTAHGYTF. The CDR3 coding sequence is TGTGCCGGCAGATACGGGACAGCCCATGGCTACACCTTC.

The chain uses TRBV24-1 and TRBJ1-1; no reliable D call. V shed 3 bases and J shed 7 bases, with 17 bases lying between them. The CDR3 is made up of 15 amino acids. Germline loops: CDR1 KGHDR, CDR2 SFDVKD. CDR3 sequence reads: CATSDNWSERGEAFF. As DNA, the CDR3 is TGTGCCACCAGTGATAATTGGTCCGAACGGGGTGAAGCTTTCTTT.

The V gene is TRBV6-1, the J gene TRBJ1-5; D possibly corresponds to TRBD1 (6 bases). CDR3 size: 12 residues. Germline CDR1 MNHNS, CDR2 SASEGT. Trimming cost V 7 bases and J 11 bases, with 15 bases left between them. CDR3 residues: CASTGLKGAQHF. CDR3 bases: TGTGCCAGCACAGGCCTCAAGGGGGCCCAGCATTTT.

In regard to this clonotype: One end of the junction fails to match germline, which may point to a read error. The chain couples TRBV12-3 or TRBV12-4 to TRBJ1-2; D is perhaps TRBD1 (6 bases). CDR3 size: 13 residues. CDR3: CASSSQGNYGCTF. CDR3 bases: TGTGCCAGCAGCTCTCAGGGGAACTATGGCTGCACCTTC.

V is TRBV12-3 or TRBV12-4 and J is TRBJ1-3; D is ambiguous. CDR3 length: 15 residues. V was clipped by 7 bases and J by 1 base, with 14 bases between them. The CDR3 nucleotides are TGTGCCAGCACCCCAGCAAGGGTATCTGGAAACACCATATATTTT. As protein: CASTPARVSGNTIYF.

The chain recombines TRBV9 with TRBJ2-7; 7 bases are shared with TRBD2. This CDR3 has 15 residues. Germline-derived CDR1 and CDR2 are SGDLS and YYNGEE. The V and J ends lost 0 bases and 3 bases, in that order; junction bases with no gene match: 6. The CDR3, as DNA: TGTGCCAGCAGCGTAGAATCTAGCGGCATCTACGAGCAGTACTTC. Amino acids: CASSVESSGIYEQYF.

The rearrangement joins TRBV12-3 or TRBV12-4 to TRBJ1-2; D is perhaps TRBD1 (5 bases). There are 15 residues in the CDR3. Trimming left V 6 bases short and J 3 bases short, with 17 bases between. CDR3 sequence reads: CASRTSDSAYYGYTF. DNA for the CDR3: TGTGCCAGCAGAACTTCCGACAGTGCCTACTATGGCTACACCTTC.

The chain has TRBV6-5 and TRBJ1-2; 7 bases line up with TRBD1. This CDR3 contains 16 residues. In germline, CDR1 is MNHEY, CDR2 SVGAGI. V gave up 1 base and J gave up 6 bases; unmatched junction bases: 11. The CDR3, as DNA: TGTGCCAGCAGTTACTACTCCACAGGGGAAGGGGATGGCTACACCTTC. It encodes CASSYYSTGEGDGYTF.

In this sample, this clonotype turned up a few times. The CDR3 sequence: CASSLEQGSGEKLFF. DNA of the CDR3: TGTGCCAGCAGCTTAGAACAGGGCAGCGGTGAAAAACTGTTTTTT. This rearrangement joins TRBV7-9 to TRBJ1-4; D is possibly TRBD1 (6 bases). This CDR3 is built from 15 residues. Germline V gives CDR1 SEHNR, CDR2 FQNEAQ (reference sequence). Trimming took off 1 base at V and 7 bases at J, with 13 bases between the two ends. The variable domain in full, completed from reference TRBV7-9 and TRBJ1-4, reads DTGVSQNPRHKITKRGQNVTFRCDPISEHNRLYWYRQTLGQGPEFLTYFQNEAQLEKSRLLSDRFSAERPKGSFSTLEIQRTEQGDSAMYLCASSLEQGSGEKLFFGSGTQLSVL.